The 32 T cell receptor beta chains below all came from one sample that was sequenced in a study of blood T cell repertoires in COVID-19. The repertoire was sequenced with immunoSEQ multiplex PCR; TCRdb's copy has only in-frame clones and lacks some. The sample lists under 300,000 clones; approximately 80% were seen once. The sample was peripheral blood. Receptors originate from a woman between 40 and 55 years old who had recovered from COVID-19.

The chain joins TRBV6-6 to TRBJ2-1; 12 bases map to TRBD2. CDR3 length: 18 amino acids. The ends lost 5 bases at V and 5 bases at J; junction bases unmatched: 13. Germline V CDR1 and CDR2: MNHNY, SVGAGI (reference sequence). As DNA, the CDR3 is TGTGCCAGCAGTCTTGGGCTAGCGGGGGGGGACCGAAACAATGAGCAGTTCTTC. Protein product: CASSLGLAGGDRNNEQFF.

The chain employs TRBV5-4 and TRBJ1-1; D is perhaps TRBD1 (5 bases). The V end lost 1 base, the J end lost 0 bases, and 22 bases lay between the germline ends. This CDR3 region has 19 residues. Germline V CDR1 and CDR2: SGHNT, YYREEE (reference sequence). CDR3 DNA: TGTGCCAGCAGCTTGTTGCAGGGAATTATCGTCACGATGAACACTGAAGCTTTCTTT. It is translated as CASSLLQGIIVTMNTEAFF.

A note on this clone: Other DNA sequences of this sample code for an identical CDR3. This chain links TRBV18 with TRBJ1-1, with a possible D match to TRBD1 (6 bases). Trimming took 3 bases from V and 3 from J, leaving 8 bases between them. The V gene's germline CDR1 is KGHSH and CDR2 LQKENI. This CDR3 spans 13 amino acids. The CDR3 nucleotides are TGTGCCAGCTCACCGGGACAAGACACTGAAGCTTTCTTT. Translated: CASSPGQDTEAFF.

The rearrangement uses TRBV6-5 and TRBJ2-2; tentative D call: TRBD2 (5 bases). CDR3 length: 13 residues. Trimming took off 7 bases at V and 5 bases at J, with 11 bases between the two ends. In germline, CDR1 is MNHEY, CDR2 SVGAGI. In DNA form, the CDR3 reads TGTGCCAGCACGCAGGAGGTGACCGGGGAGCTGTTTTTT. Protein sequence: CASTQEVTGELFF.

The rearrangement uses TRBV6-6 and TRBJ1-1; D call uncertain. The CDR3 totals 13 residues. CDR1 is MNHNY and CDR2 is SVGAGI in the germline V gene (reference sequence). Trimming stripped 7 bases from V and 1 base from J, with 10 bases between. The CDR3 loop reads CASILDGNTEAFF. CDR3 coding DNA: TGTGCCAGCATCCTAGACGGGAACACTGAAGCTTTCTTT.

The DNA of the CDR3 is TGTGCCAGCTCACCAATTCTCCAGGGGACGAACACTGAAGCTTTCTTT. Amino acid sequence: CASSPILQGTNTEAFF. V and J are TRBV18 and TRBJ1-1; a weak D match, TRBD1 (6 bases). Germline V gives CDR1 KGHSH, CDR2 LQKENI. The CDR3 contains 16 residues. The germline V and J ends were trimmed by 2 bases and 1 base, with 14 bases remaining between them.

This clone came up a few times. This chain uses TRBV4-2 with TRBJ2-2, with 8 bases that match TRBD2. V gave up 4 bases and J gave up 8 bases; unmatched junction bases: 9. Germline assignment: CDR1 LGHNA and CDR2 YNFKEQ. The CDR3 loop spans 15 amino acids. The CDR3 reads CASSLTSGTGGELFF. The CDR3 DNA follows: TGTGCCAGCAGCCTAACTAGCGGAACAGGAGGGGAGCTGTTTTTT.

The CDR3 spells CASSFDSQGKAFF. In DNA form, the CDR3 reads TGTGCCAGCAGCTTCGATAGCCAGGGGAAAGCTTTCTTT. The J gene is TRBJ1-1, the V gene TRBV5-4; TRBD1 is a possible D gene (6 bases). V lost 2 bases and J 9 bases, leaving 14 bases between the germline ends. The germline gives CDR1 SGHNT, CDR2 YYREEE (reference sequence). CDR3 length: 13 amino acids.

The chain joins TRBV29-1 to TRBJ2-6; maybe TRBD1 (5 bases). V was clipped by 5 bases and J by 4 bases, with 9 bases between them. The length of the CDR3 is 13 residues. Germline loops: CDR1 SQVTM, CDR2 ANQGSEA. This CDR3 reads CSVLRAGANVLTF. The CDR3 DNA is TGCAGCGTTCTCAGGGCGGGGGCCAACGTCCTGACTTTC.

The chain is built from TRBV27 and TRBJ1-5; D call uncertain. CDR1 and CDR2 (germline): MNHEY, SMNVEV (reference sequence). V lost 3 bases to trimming and J lost 4 bases, with 4 bases between them. The CDR3 runs 12 residues. CDR3 sequence (DNA): TGTGCCAGCAGTTTCACAAATCAGCCCCAGCATTTT. Its protein is CASSFTNQPQHF.

The V call is TRBV13, the J call TRBJ2-1; 8 positions agree with TRBD1. V gave up 5 bases and J gave up 3 bases; unmatched junction bases: 6. The CDR3 runs 15 residues. CDR1 is PRHDT and CDR2 is FYEKMQ in the germline V gene (reference sequence). In DNA form, the CDR3 reads TGTGCCAGCAGCCTCAGACAGGGGTACTACAATGAGCAGTTCTTC. As protein: CASSLRQGYYNEQFF.

The V and J genes are TRBV6-2 or TRBV6-3 and TRBJ2-2; 7 bases agree with TRBD1. The CDR3 is 14 residues long. Per the germline V gene, CDR1 is MNHEY and CDR2 is SVGEGT. V shed 4 bases and J 7 bases; nucleotides not matched to a gene: 6. The CDR3 loop reads CASSLYRDSGELFF. Written as DNA, the CDR3 is TGTGCCAGCAGTTTGTACAGGGACAGCGGGGAGCTGTTTTTT.

This clone was seen only a few times. Here the CDR3 reads CASSGQSNQPQHF. The DNA of the CDR3 is TGTGCCAGCAGCGGACAGAGCAATCAGCCCCAGCATTTT. The genes are TRBV12-3 or TRBV12-4 and TRBJ1-5; TRBD1 is a possible D gene (6 bases). Trimming pared 6 bases from V and 1 base from J, leaving 7 bases between. CDR3 size: 13 residues.

This chain connects TRBV11-3 to TRBJ2-3; tentative D call: TRBD1 (5 bases). Per germline, CDR1 SGHNT and CDR2 YENEEA. CDR3 size: 13 residues. The V and J ends lost 5 bases and 7 bases respectively, with 13 bases between them. CDR3 residues: CASSPTVTNTQYF. The CDR3 nucleotides are TGTGCCAGCAGCCCGACAGTCACGAATACGCAGTATTTT.

The chain joins TRBV28 to TRBJ2-1, with 12 bases fitting TRBD2. CDR3 size: 16 residues. Unmatched junction bases numbered 10, after V lost 3 bases and J lost 10 bases. The V gene's germline CDR1 is MDHEN and CDR2 SYDVKM. As DNA, the CDR3 is TGTGCCAGCAGTTTCGCCGGGACTAGCGGGTTTGGGGAGCAGTTCTTC. Its protein product is CASSFAGTSGFGEQFF.

This clone was seen a handful of times. This CDR3 is CASSQGAIRNTEAFF. CDR3 in DNA: TGTGCCAGCAGCCAGGGGGCAATAAGGAACACTGAAGCTTTCTTT. This chain uses TRBV11-2 with TRBJ1-1; the match to TRBD1 covers 8 bases. The germline gives CDR1 SGHAT, CDR2 FQNNGV. The CDR3 sequence is 15 residues long. The V and J ends lost 5 bases and 1 base, in that order; junction bases with no gene match: 6. Based on the CDR3 plus reference TRBV11-2 and TRBJ1-1, the full variable domain is EAGVAQSPRYKIIEKRQSVAFWCNPISGHATLYWYQQILGQGPKLLIQFQNNGVVDDSQLPKDRFSAERLKGVDSTLKIQPAKLEDSAVYLCASSQGAIRNTEAFFGQGTRLTVV.

The chain carries TRBV27 and TRBJ2-5; 9 bases agree with TRBD1. The J segment lost 5 bases and the V segment lost 2 bases, leaving 6 bases of the junction unmatched. This CDR3 spans 15 amino acids. Per germline, CDR1 MNHEY and CDR2 SMNVEV (reference sequence). CDR3 coding DNA: TGTGCCAGCAGTTTACTTGGGACAGGGTATGAGACCCAGTACTTC. This translates into CASSLLGTGYETQYF.

V and J are TRBV7-2 and TRBJ2-5; 11 bases match TRBD2. V shed 1 base and J 9 bases; nucleotides not matched to a gene: 4. The CDR3 extends over 14 amino acids. Looked up from germline, CDR1 is SGHTA and CDR2 is FQGNSA. The CDR3 DNA follows: TGTGCCAGCAGCTTAGGACTAGCGGGGTCCCCCCAGTACTTC. This encodes CASSLGLAGSPQYF.

The rearrangement joins TRBV19 to TRBJ2-1; 9 positions match TRBD2. CDR1 is LNHDA and CDR2 is SQIVND in the germline V gene (reference sequence). J was trimmed by 9 bases and V by 7 bases; bases with no gene match: 10. The CDR3 is 14 amino acids. The CDR3 DNA sequence: TGTGCCAGTACCTCGTCTGTAGCGGGGGTTGAGCAGTTCTTC. Its translation is CASTSSVAGVEQFF.

This chain connects TRBV7-9 to TRBJ1-6, with 9 bases lining up with TRBD1. The CDR3 is 16 amino acids. In germline, CDR1 is SEHNR, CDR2 FQNEAQ (reference sequence). V lost 5 bases, J lost 7 bases, and 9 bases stayed unmatched. Here the CDR3 DNA reads TGTGCCAGCAGCACCATGACAGGGGGGAAGAATTCACCCCTCCACTTT. This sequence encodes CASSTMTGGKNSPLHF.

This clone was found once. The chain employs TRBV3-1 (or the pseudogene TRBV3-2) and TRBJ1-5, with D perhaps matching TRBD1 (6 bases). Germline loops: CDR1 LGHDT, CDR2 YNNKEL (reference sequence). The CDR3 has 13 amino acids. Between the trimmed V and J ends, which lost 3 bases and 10 bases, there was a span of 13 bases. CDR3 region: CASSQGQGNPQHF. DNA of the CDR3: TGTGCCAGCAGCCAGGGTCAGGGGAACCCCCAGCATTTT.

The chain carries TRBV7-2 and TRBJ2-7; the D is unclear. In germline, CDR1 is SGHTA, CDR2 FQGNSA. The CDR3 sequence is 15 residues long. V was pared by 5 bases and J by 2 bases, with 16 bases between. The CDR3 region is CASSRAPQAAYEQYF. The CDR3 bases are TGTGCCAGCAGCAGAGCCCCCCAGGCTGCCTACGAGCAGTACTTC.

This sequence joins TRBV5-5 and TRBJ2-7; TRBD1 aligns across 9 bases. The junction had 5 bases not matched to a gene; V was cut back by 2 bases and J by 5 bases. This CDR3 has 14 residues. Germline CDR1 reads SGHKS; CDR2 reads YYEKEE (reference sequence). The CDR3 region is CASSLFRDRDEQYF. The CDR3 DNA is TGTGCCAGCAGCTTATTCCGGGACAGGGACGAGCAGTACTTC.

The genes are TRBV29-1 and TRBJ1-1; 9 bases map to TRBD1. V lost 2 bases and J lost 7; bases outside the gene matches: 20. CDR3 length: 18 residues. Per the germline V gene, CDR1 is SQVTM and CDR2 is ANQGSEA. The CDR3 loop is CSVEWGRQGGLRDGEAFF. Here the CDR3 DNA reads TGCAGCGTTGAATGGGGCAGACAGGGGGGATTAAGAGATGGTGAAGCTTTCTTT.

In this sample, this clone turned up many times. The CDR3 is CASSPIQGRTGELFF. CDR3 in DNA: TGTGCCAGCAGCCCCATACAGGGGAGGACCGGGGAGCTGTTTTTT. The rearrangement links TRBV11-2 to TRBJ2-2; a possible D gene is TRBD1 (7 bases). The germline gives CDR1 SGHAT, CDR2 FQNNGV. The CDR3 covers 15 residues. The germline V and J ends were trimmed by 5 bases and 5 bases, with 15 bases remaining between them. Full variable domain (rest looked up from reference TRBV11-2 and TRBJ2-2): EAGVAQSPRYKIIEKRQSVAFWCNPISGHATLYWYQQILGQGPKLLIQFQNNGVVDDSQLPKDRFSAERLKGVDSTLKIQPAKLEDSAVYLCASSPIQGRTGELFFGEGSRLTVL.

The rearrangement joins TRBV2 to TRBJ2-7; TRBD1 matches 9 bases. This CDR3 has 15 residues. V lost 7 bases to trimming and J lost 7 bases; unmatched junction nucleotides: 14. CDR1 SNHLY and CDR2 FYNNEI come from the germline V gene. This CDR3 reads CASTRRGTGGEEQYF. The CDR3 DNA reads as TGTGCCAGCACTAGGCGGGGTACAGGGGGCGAAGAGCAGTACTTC.

The V and J genes are TRBV7-8 and TRBJ1-3, with D tentatively TRBD1 (5 bases). With 1 base removed from V and 3 bases from J, the gap between germline ends came to 10 bases. This CDR3 comprises 15 residues. Germline V gene data show CDR1 as SGHVS and CDR2 as FQNEAQ. CDR3 sequence reads: CASSLVLTGGNTIYF. The CDR3, as DNA: TGTGCCAGCAGCTTAGTGCTCACAGGTGGAAACACCATATATTTT.

V and J are TRBV7-2 and TRBJ2-1; 9 nucleotides agree with TRBD2. Trimming cost V 8 bases and J 0 bases; bases outside gene matches: 14. The CDR3 has 18 amino acids. From germline, CDR1 is SGHTA and CDR2 FQGNSA. DNA for the CDR3: TGTGCCAGCGGACGGACTCGCGGGGGGGGGAGCTCCTACAATGAGCAGTTCTTC. Its protein product is CASGRTRGGGSSYNEQFF.

The genes are TRBV4-3 and TRBJ2-7; a weak D match, TRBD1 (5 bases). The CDR3 sequence is 15 residues long. Trimming took off 0 bases at V and 3 bases at J, with 12 bases between the two ends. From germline, CDR1 is LGHNA and CDR2 YSLEER. The CDR3 DNA reads as TGCGCCAGCAGCCAAGATAACGCAGGGTTCTACGAGCAGTACTTC. Encoded protein: CASSQDNAGFYEQYF.

V is TRBV7-2 and J is TRBJ2-1, with D possibly being TRBD2 (7 bases). Germline CDR1 and CDR2: SGHTA and FQGNSA. Between the trimmed V and J ends, which lost 5 bases and 13 bases, there was a span of 18 bases. The CDR3 runs to 13 residues. The CDR3 protein is CASSPRGGRSQFF. CDR3 sequence (DNA): TGTGCCAGCAGCCCGAGGGGGGGGAGATCTCAGTTCTTC.

V and J are TRBV3-1 (or the pseudogene TRBV3-2) and TRBJ1-6; 8 bases line up with TRBD1. Trimming cost V 1 base and J 14 bases; bases outside gene matches: 7. The CDR3 covers 14 residues. The germline CDR1 and CDR2 sequences are LGHDT and YNNKEL (reference sequence). The CDR3 region has the DNA TGTGCCAGCAGCCAAGGGACAGGGTGGTTTTCCCTCCACTTT. This translates into CASSQGTGWFSLHF.

The rearrangement joins TRBV28 to TRBJ1-3; D uncertain. Germline CDR1 is MDHEN and CDR2 is SYDVKM. The CDR3 loop spans 15 amino acids. Between the trimmed V and J ends, which lost 6 bases and 2 bases, there was a span of 14 bases. CDR3: CASSLDSGTGNTIYF. For the CDR3, the DNA is TGTGCCAGCAGCTTAGACTCTGGCACTGGAAACACCATATATTTT.